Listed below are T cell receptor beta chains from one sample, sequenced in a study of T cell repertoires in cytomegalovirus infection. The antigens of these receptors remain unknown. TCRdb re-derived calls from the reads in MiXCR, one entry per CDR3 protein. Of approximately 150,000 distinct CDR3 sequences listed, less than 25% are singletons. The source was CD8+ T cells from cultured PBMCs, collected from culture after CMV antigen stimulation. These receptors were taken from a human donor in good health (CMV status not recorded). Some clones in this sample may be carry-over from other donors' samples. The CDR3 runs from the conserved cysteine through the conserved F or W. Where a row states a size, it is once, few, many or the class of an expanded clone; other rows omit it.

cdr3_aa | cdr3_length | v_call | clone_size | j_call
CASSTTATYGYTF | 13 | TRBV7-6 | few | TRBJ1-2
CASTPFNREGPNYGYTF | 17 | TRBV12-3/TRBV12-4 | few | TRBJ1-2
CASSQDEGNTEAFF | 14 | TRBV4-1 | . | TRBJ1-1
CASARRVNQPQHF | 13 | TRBV27 | . | TRBJ1-5
CASSGSRDSEPGSAEAFF | 18 | TRBV7-8 | . | TRBJ1-1
CATSGGQDTQYF | 12 | TRBV23-1 | few | TRBJ2-3
CASSLAGQGSSNQPQHF | 17 | TRBV7-6 | . | TRBJ1-5
CASSYQGATYEQYF | 14 | TRBV28 | many | TRBJ2-7
CASSSGTSGGWDQYF | 15 | TRBV7-6 | . | TRBJ2-5
CASSSPYEVQDRGPRNTEAFF | 21 | TRBV28 | . | TRBJ1-1
CASSRDLVRANEKLFF | 16 | TRBV7-8 | few | TRBJ1-4
CASSEAQGGTDTQYF | 15 | TRBV6-1 | many | TRBJ2-3
CASSASSSSYEQYF | 14 | TRBV6-1 | few | TRBJ2-7
CASSAQGGFYEQYF | 14 | TRBV7-6 | . | TRBJ2-7
CASSQGGEEQYF | 12 | TRBV7-2 | few | TRBJ2-7
CASSLLRVYEQYF | 13 | TRBV7-2 | . | TRBJ2-7
CASNIRGSNYGYTF | 14 | TRBV7-9 | . | TRBJ1-2
CASSQDVRGGTEAFF | 15 | TRBV4-1 | . | TRBJ1-1
CASSFRDYEQYF | 12 | TRBV12-3/TRBV12-4 | . | TRBJ2-7
CASSFRPSVLSNQPQHF | 17 | TRBV7-2 | few | TRBJ1-5
CSATHPSAGAYNEQFF | 16 | TRBV20-1 | . | TRBJ2-1
CASSLAGEGLNEQFF | 15 | TRBV5-1 | . | TRBJ2-1
CASSSLGAGGDEQFF | 15 | TRBV7-2 | many | TRBJ2-1
CASTKTSASEQYF | 13 | TRBV7-9 | many | TRBJ2-7
CASKRGTEAFF | 11 | TRBV6-1 | few | TRBJ1-1
CASSLSATTYNEQFF | 15 | TRBV6-1 | few | TRBJ2-1
CSARGSQWSGGYQETQYF | 18 | TRBV20-1 | . | TRBJ2-5
CASSRRDRSNTGELFF | 16 | TRBV18 | few | TRBJ2-2
CASSFQSEETQYF | 13 | TRBV27 | few | TRBJ2-5
CASSSSDRVDSTDTQYF | 17 | TRBV27 | few | TRBJ2-3
CASSKGSEQYF | 11 | TRBV12-3/TRBV12-4 | . | TRBJ2-7
CASRWGEGTEAFF | 13 | TRBV25-1 | . | TRBJ1-1
CASSERGNTVELFF | 14 | TRBV2 | . | TRBJ2-2
CASSLVRGNSPLHF | 14 | TRBV7-2 | . | TRBJ1-6
CASSLGAGLVSSYNSPLHF | 19 | TRBV7-2 | . | TRBJ1-6
CASSYGHGNYGYTF | 14 | TRBV7-6 | . | TRBJ1-2
CASSLDKLATGELFF | 15 | TRBV11-2 | . | TRBJ2-2
CASSSVPRYEQYF | 13 | TRBV7-2 | . | TRBJ2-7
CASSFYHTDTQYF | 13 | TRBV7-7 | few | TRBJ2-3
CASSGRRNSNQPQHF | 15 | TRBV2 | once | TRBJ1-5
CASSELAGVAGELFF | 15 | TRBV6-1 | few | TRBJ2-2
CASSQDRDMLNYGYTF | 16 | TRBV4-1 | few | TRBJ1-2
CASSSDWSSYEQYF | 14 | TRBV11-2 | few | TRBJ2-7
CASSLELAGGKDTQYF | 16 | TRBV7-6 | . | TRBJ2-3
CASSLGVETQYF | 12 | TRBV7-6 | . | TRBJ2-5
CASSAVGTGNSPLHF | 15 | TRBV13 | few | TRBJ1-6
CASSQGSGAGELFF | 14 | TRBV4-3 | few | TRBJ2-2
CASSAPGGFNEQFF | 14 | TRBV9 | . | TRBJ2-1
CASSFGGNTGELFF | 14 | TRBV12-3/TRBV12-4 | many | TRBJ2-2
CASSEDRAGGGYTF | 14 | TRBV6-2/TRBV6-3 | . | TRBJ1-2
CASSLGGLVTEAFF | 14 | TRBV12-3/TRBV12-4 | . | TRBJ1-1
CASSGGTGSYSYNEQFF | 17 | TRBV27 | . | TRBJ2-1